The present T cell receptor beta chain was sequenced within a study of blood T cell repertoires in COVID-19. Study summary: Italy, Spain and the United States were the sources of the convalescent and acute COVID-19 samples. PBMCs, B-cell-depleted T cells, or T cells were the source of the cDNA or gDNA that made up the material.

The V end was cut by 8 bases, the J end by 0 bases, with 11 bases between. Germline V gene sequence: CDR1 MDHEN, CDR2 SYDVKM. The CDR3 loop spans 13 amino acids. As processed by the authors: Cell counts per sample came from amplifying reference gene primers. TCRdb keeps only in-frame clones here, not all; method: immunoSEQ multiplex PCR. V and J calls and clone size are given by that table; D and trimming were obtained from the DNA. The sample carries 220,000 or so clones, 84% recorded once. The chain uses TRBV28 and TRBJ2-7, with a possible D match to TRBD1 (6 bases). Material for sequencing was peripheral blood. The origin of this receptor is a woman in her 30s who had recovered from COVID-19. CDR3 sequence: CASWDNRSYEQYF. Written as DNA, the CDR3 is TGTGCCAGCTGGGACAACCGCTCCTACGAGCAGTACTTC.